The clone carrying this T cell receptor beta chain was counted a few times. Its antigen is unknown. This CDR3 contains 15 residues. After removal of 11 bases from V and 1 base from J, the junction contained 8 bases not matched to a gene. Germline CDR1 reads SNHLY; CDR2 reads FYNNEI. The data were taken from a study of response to subunit inactivated influenza vaccine. TCRdb re-called the RT-PCR reads with MiXCR, one entry per CDR3 protein. In the table there are hundreds of thousands of distinct CDR3 sequences, approximately 7.6% of which are singletons. Findings of the study overall: Few additional T cells are recruited per seasonal influenza vaccination, authors suggested.

Sequencing was performed on PBMCs from blood, taken roughly 24 months after vaccination. V and J are TRBV2 and TRBJ2-2, with 9 nucleotides matching TRBD1. This TCR was recovered from a man between 50 and 75 years old who received an inactivated influenza vaccine. The CDR3 sequence: CARRMDRGNTGELFF. CDR3 DNA sequence: TGTGCCCGGAGGATGGACAGGGGGAACACCGGGGAGCTGTTTTTT.